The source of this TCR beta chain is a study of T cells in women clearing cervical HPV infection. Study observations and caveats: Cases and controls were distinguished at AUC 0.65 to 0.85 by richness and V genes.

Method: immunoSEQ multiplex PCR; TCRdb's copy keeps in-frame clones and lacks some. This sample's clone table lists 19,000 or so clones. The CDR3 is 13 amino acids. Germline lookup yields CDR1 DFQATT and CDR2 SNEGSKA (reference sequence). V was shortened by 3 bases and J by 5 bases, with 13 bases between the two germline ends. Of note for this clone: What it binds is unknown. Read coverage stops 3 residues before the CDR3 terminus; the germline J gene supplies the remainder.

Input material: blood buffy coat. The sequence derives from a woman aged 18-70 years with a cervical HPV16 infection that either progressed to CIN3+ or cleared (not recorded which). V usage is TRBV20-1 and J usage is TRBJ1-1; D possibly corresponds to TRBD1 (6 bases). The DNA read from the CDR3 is TGCAGTGCTAGGGGTGACAGGTTAACTGAA. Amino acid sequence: CSARGDRLTE. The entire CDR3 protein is CSARGDRLTEAFF.